The 6 T cell receptor beta chains presented below share a single source sample, sequenced in a study of vaccination effects on CD4 cells after COVID-19. With roughly 10 days of culture completed, CD4+ T cells were isolated. No antigen has been identified for these receptors. Generated by immunoSEQ multiplex PCR, the TCRdb table keeps only in-frame clones and is missing some. This sample has roughly 68,000 clones; about 72% occur once, and the top ten carry less than 25%. Specimen: CD4+ T cells from PBMCs cultured without peptide, collected before COVID-19 vaccination. Every receptor here comes from a human donor who had a prior SARS-CoV-2 infection.

The V and J genes are TRBV7-2 and TRBJ2-7, with 9 bases aligning to TRBD2. The CDR3 consists of 15 residues. V lost 2 bases and J lost 6; bases outside the gene matches: 8. CDR1 SGHTA and CDR2 FQGNSA come from the germline V gene. As DNA, the CDR3 is TGTGCCAGCAGCTTACTTGCGGGAGGGGGGCTCGAGCAGTACTTC. It yields the protein CASSLLAGGGLEQYF.

This clone was recorded a few times. The rearrangement joins TRBV5-4 to TRBJ1-2; 11 bases agree with TRBD1. Germline CDR1 is SGHNT and CDR2 is YYREEE (reference sequence). The CDR3 is 13 residues long. After removal of 6 bases from V and 8 bases from J, the junction contained 6 bases not matched to a gene. DNA of the CDR3: TGTGCCAGCACTAGGACAGGGGGCCGAGGCTACACCTTC. The encoded protein is CASTRTGGRGYTF.

This clone was observed a few times. The chain carries TRBV7-2 and TRBJ1-3, with 11 nucleotides matching TRBD1. Germline V CDR1 and CDR2: SGHTA, FQGNSA. The CDR3 length is 15 residues. V lost 6 bases and J lost 2; bases outside the gene matches: 3. The CDR3 nucleotides are TGTGCCAGCAGGCGGACAGGGGGCCCTGGAAACACCATATATTTT. This codes for CASRRTGGPGNTIYF.

The chain is built from TRBV7-3 and TRBJ2-3; 11 bases map to TRBD2. CDR1 is SGHTA, CDR2 FQGTGA, per germline. The CDR3 covers 15 residues. V dropped 3 bases and J dropped 4; count of bases not matched to a gene: 3. This CDR3 reads CASSLTSGKSDTQYF. CDR3 coding DNA: TGTGCCAGCAGCTTGACTAGCGGGAAGTCAGATACGCAGTATTTT.

This sequence joins TRBV12-3 or TRBV12-4 and TRBJ1-3, with a possible D match to TRBD1 (5 bases). The V end lost 2 bases, the J end lost 9 bases, and 8 bases lay between the germline ends. This CDR3 spans 12 amino acids. CDR3 bases: TGTGCCAGCAGTTTACCAGGGAGCACCATATATTTT. Amino acid sequence: CASSLPGSTIYF.

This clone occurred a few times. The chain has TRBV4-1 and TRBJ1-2, with TRBD1 as a possible D gene (6 bases). Germline V gene lookup returns CDR1 MGHRA and CDR2 YSYEKL. V was pared by 1 base and J by 4 bases, with 13 bases between. This CDR3 spans 15 amino acids. CDR3 loop: CASSQVWRGVYGYTF. The CDR3 nucleotides read TGCGCCAGCAGCCAAGTTTGGAGGGGGGTCTATGGCTACACCTTC.